This record concerns one T cell receptor (beta chain) sequence. Its antigen is currently unknown. The sample comes from a study of T cell responses to AZD1222 COVID-19 vaccine. Overall study findings and caveats: Without day 14 samples, only post-peak T cell repertoires were studied. The donor cohort was predominantly white British with a female majority, and clonal diversity may have been underestimated.

Clones were sequenced by immunoSEQ multiplex PCR, and TCRdb holds only the in-frame ones, with some missing. The repertoire holds over 80,000 clones, with 80% to 95% as singletons. The CDR3 spans 12 residues. Germline assignment: CDR1 SQVTM and CDR2 ANQGSEA. Deletions cut 4 bases from V and 2 bases from J, with 6 bases between. This chain connects TRBV29-1 to TRBJ2-1, with D tentatively TRBD2 (5 bases). Here the sequenced sample was peripheral blood, taken 28 days after the second AZD1222 dose. The receptor comes from an adult who received the AZD1222 COVID-19 vaccine. The DNA for the CDR3 is TGCAGCGTTGGGCGGGCCTACAATGAGCAGTTCTTC. This translates into CSVGRAYNEQFF.